Each of the 24 T cell receptor beta chains below was sequenced from the same sample in a study of cytomegalovirus exposure and HLA in healthy donors. The PCR had 60 Vbeta and 13 Jbeta primers. Clones were read by immunoSEQ multiplex PCR, and TCRdb kept only the in-frame ones, dropping some. The sample lists tens of thousands of clones; 78% were seen once. Sequencing was carried out using PBMCs. Every receptor here comes from a woman aged 40-49 years in good health and CMV-seropositive.

The V and J genes are TRBV19 and TRBJ2-5; 7 positions match TRBD1. Near its end, the DNA agrees better with TRBJ2-7, so the J call may be wrong. CDR1 LNHDA and CDR2 SQIVND come from the germline V gene (reference sequence). CDR3 length equals 14 residues. The CDR3: CASRDSASSYEQYF. CDR3 bases: TGTGCCAGTCGGGACAGCGCCAGCTCCTACGAGCAGTACTTC.

The V and J genes are TRBV5-1 and TRBJ2-7; TRBD1 matches at 8 bases. V lost 5 bases and J lost 3; bases outside the gene matches: 1. In germline, CDR1 is SGHRS, CDR2 YFSETQ. The CDR3 is 12 residues long. The CDR3 is CASSGTGYEQYF. Here the CDR3 DNA reads TGCGCCAGCAGTGGGACAGGCTACGAGCAGTACTTC.

The rearrangement links TRBV27 to TRBJ2-3; TRBD2 aligns across 8 bases. This CDR3 is 14 amino acids long. The J segment lost 4 bases and the V segment lost 6 bases, leaving 6 bases of the junction unmatched. Germline V gives CDR1 MNHEY, CDR2 SMNVEV (reference sequence). DNA of the CDR3: TGTGCCAGCAGCGGCGGGAGGCAGGCAGATACGCAGTATTTT. This encodes CASSGGRQADTQYF.

In its sample, this clone was seen once. The CDR3 region has the DNA TGTGCCAGCAGTCCCGCCGGGACAGGGGAGAACTATGGCTACACCTTC. It yields the protein CASSPAGTGENYGYTF. The chain uses TRBV28 and TRBJ1-2; 10 bases agree with TRBD1. The length of the CDR3 is 16 residues. Germline trimming cut 5 bases from V and 2 bases from J; bases unmatched to any gene: 8. From germline, CDR1 is MDHEN and CDR2 SYDVKM.

This chain connects TRBV19 to TRBJ2-2; 10 nucleotides match TRBD2. V lost 4 bases, J lost 6 bases, and 17 bases stayed unmatched. Germline CDR1 LNHDA, CDR2 SQIVND (reference sequence). The CDR3 runs to 19 residues. CDR3 region: CASSRVRGLASRVSGELFF. The CDR3 nucleotides are TGTGCCAGTAGTAGGGTAAGGGGACTAGCGAGCCGAGTGTCCGGGGAGCTGTTTTTT.

This clone has only one observation. This rearrangement joins TRBV7-9 to TRBJ2-7; TRBD2 agrees at 10 bases. The CDR3 is 15 residues long. Looked up from germline, CDR1 is SEHNR and CDR2 is FQNEAQ (reference sequence). Trimming at V came to 5 bases and at J to 2 bases, leaving 6 bases not matched to a gene. The CDR3 protein is CASSPRTSGTYEQYF. CDR3 sequence (DNA): TGTGCCAGCAGCCCAAGGACTAGCGGAACCTACGAGCAGTACTTC.

The CDR3 region has the DNA TGCGCCAGCAGCCAAGAATTCGATGGTAGCGGGTCAAATGAGCAGTTCTTC. Its protein product is CASSQEFDGSGSNEQFF. The J gene is TRBJ2-1, the V gene TRBV4-3; 7 positions agree with TRBD2. Per germline, CDR1 LGHNA and CDR2 YSLEER. J was trimmed by 7 bases and V by 0 bases; bases with no gene match: 12. CDR3 size: 17 residues.

This chain connects TRBV12-2 to TRBJ2-5; the DNA was not used to check the table's D call, TRBD2. TRBV12-2 is termed a pseudogene. This CDR3 contains 17 residues. CDR3 in DNA: TGTGCAAGTCGCTTAATCGGGGAGGGCCCTACACAAGAGACCCAGTACTTC. Protein sequence: CASRLIGEGPTQETQYF.

This clone was detected only once. The rearrangement uses TRBV6-1 and TRBJ2-1; tentatively, D is TRBD2 (5 bases). The germline CDR1 and CDR2 sequences are MNHNS and SASEGT. Trimming shortened V by 6 bases and J by 5 bases, and 11 bases separated the two germline ends. CDR3 length equals 13 residues. The CDR3 region is CASSGIIDNEQFF. The DNA of the CDR3 is TGTGCCAGCAGCGGGATAATCGACAATGAGCAGTTCTTC.

The chain recombines TRBV9 with TRBJ2-2; D unclear. V dropped 0 bases and J dropped 6 bases, with 12 bases sitting between them. Germline-derived CDR1 and CDR2 are SGDLS and YYNGEE. The CDR3 consists of 15 residues. In DNA form, the CDR3 reads TGTGCCAGCAGCGTAGCAAATAGTAATCCCGGGGAGCTGTTTTTT. Its protein is CASSVANSNPGELFF. The complete variable domain, with remaining parts taken from reference TRBV9 and TRBJ2-2, reads DSGVTQTPKHLITATGQRVTLRCSPRSGDLSVYWYQQSLDQGLQFLIQYYNGEERAKGNILERFSAQQFPDLHSELNLSSLELGDSALYFCASSVANSNPGELFFGEGSRLTVL.

This chain links TRBV4-3 with TRBJ1-5, with TRBD1 matching 8 bases. The germline CDR1 and CDR2 sequences are LGHNA and YSLEER. There are 14 residues in the CDR3. V was pared by 3 bases and J by 2 bases, with 0 bases of the junction left unmatched. In DNA form, the CDR3 reads TGCGCCAGCAGCCAGGACAGGGGCAATCAGCCCCAGCATTTT. Translating it yields CASSQDRGNQPQHF.

This clone was counted a few times. The chain uses TRBV6-5 and TRBJ2-1; TRBD2 matches 12 bases. The CDR3 extends over 15 amino acids. Per the germline V gene, CDR1 is MNHEY and CDR2 is SVGAGI. The trim removed 6 bases at V and 3 bases at J, leaving 3 bases unmatched. In DNA form, the CDR3 reads TGTGCCAGCAGCATACTAGCGGGAGGCTACAATGAGCAGTTCTTC. It yields the protein CASSILAGGYNEQFF.

The chain carries TRBV30 and TRBJ2-5; D possibly corresponds to TRBD1 (5 bases). The CDR3 spans 13 residues. Germline loops: CDR1 GTSNPN, CDR2 SVGIG (reference sequence). V lost 4 bases, J lost 5 bases, and 14 bases lay in between. CDR3 DNA: TGTGCCTGGATTGTGGGATCAGGGGAGACCCAGTACTTC. Its protein product is CAWIVGSGETQYF.

J is TRBJ1-2 and V is TRBV15, with TRBD1 matching 10 bases. CDR3 length: 15 amino acids. V trimming: 1 base; J trimming: 8 bases; junction bases outside the gene matches: 7. Germline loops: CDR1 LNHNV, CDR2 YYDKDF (reference sequence). CDR3 nucleotide sequence: TGTGCCACCAGCAGAGGGCCCCCGGACAGGGGGGGCTACACCTTC. It translates to CATSRGPPDRGGYTF.

The gene calls are TRBV19 and TRBJ1-1; tentative D call: TRBD1 (5 bases). CDR1 and CDR2 from the germline V gene are LNHDA and SQIVND (reference sequence). CDR3 size: 14 residues. Trimming removed 8 bases at V and 4 bases at J, with 17 bases between. The CDR3 is CASAFLRVGTEAFF. The CDR3 coding sequence is TGTGCCAGTGCCTTTCTCAGGGTTGGCACTGAAGCTTTCTTT. Together with reference TRBV19 and TRBJ1-1, the CDR3 gives the full variable domain: DGGITQSPKYLFRKEGQNVTLSCEQNLNHDAMYWYRQDPGQGLRLIYYSQIVNDFQKGDIAEGYSVSREKKESFPLTVTSAQKNPTAFYLCASAFLRVGTEAFFGQGTRLTVV.

The chain has TRBV20-1 and TRBJ2-5; D may be TRBD1 (5 bases). From germline, CDR1 is DFQATT and CDR2 SNEGSKA (reference sequence). The CDR3 runs to 11 residues. Trimming pared 6 bases from V and 3 bases from J, leaving 8 bases between. CDR3 region: CSAGHKETQYF. The CDR3 bases are TGCAGTGCCGGACACAAAGAGACCCAGTACTTC.

The V gene is TRBV10-2, the J gene TRBJ1-1; tentatively, D is TRBD1 (6 bases). The CDR3 loop spans 14 amino acids. Trimming cost V 5 bases and J 1 base, with 11 bases left between them. Germline V gene lookup returns CDR1 WSHSY and CDR2 SAAADI. The CDR3 protein is CASSWDTENTEAFF. The CDR3, as DNA: TGCGCCAGCAGTTGGGACACCGAGAACACTGAAGCTTTCTTT.

The chain is built from TRBV7-2 and TRBJ2-3, with 8 bases identical to TRBD2. Germline trimming cut 1 base from V and 4 bases from J; bases unmatched to any gene: 10. The CDR3 has 17 residues. Per germline, CDR1 SGHTA and CDR2 FQGNSA. The CDR3 here is CASSLGTGLAGSDTQYF. Here the CDR3 DNA reads TGTGCCAGCAGCTTAGGGACTGGACTAGCTGGCTCAGATACGCAGTATTTT.

V is TRBV19 and J is TRBJ2-3, with D perhaps TRBD2 (5 bases). V was cut by 1 base and J by 2 bases, with 10 bases left in between. There are 15 residues in the CDR3. CDR1 is LNHDA and CDR2 is SQIVND in the germline V gene (reference sequence). The CDR3 region is CASSIGRADTDTQYF. CDR3 DNA: TGTGCCAGTAGTATAGGTAGAGCGGACACAGATACGCAGTATTTT.

The chain couples TRBV5-4 to TRBJ1-1; D gene ambiguous. CDR1 and CDR2 from the germline V gene are SGHNT and YYREEE (reference sequence). This CDR3 has 14 residues. Trimming left V 3 bases short and J 4 bases short, with 13 bases between. The CDR3, as DNA: TGTGCCAGCAGCTCCAGGTACCCGCTCACTGAAGCTTTCTTT. This encodes CASSSRYPLTEAFF.

The J gene is TRBJ1-6, the V gene TRBV9; D unclear. With 0 bases removed from V and 13 bases from J, the gap between germline ends came to 8 bases. The CDR3 length is 12 residues. The V gene's germline CDR1 is SGDLS and CDR2 YYNGEE. Written as DNA, the CDR3 is TGTGCCAGCAGCGTAGCGGTGGGCCCCCTCCACTTT. Amino acids: CASSVAVGPLHF.

The rearrangement joins TRBV30 to TRBJ1-4; 7 bases agree with TRBD1. Germline CDR1 GTSNPN, CDR2 SVGIG (reference sequence). Unmatched junction bases numbered 7, after V lost 3 bases and J lost 3 bases. The CDR3 is 15 residues long. The CDR3 DNA follows: TGTGCCTGGAGAGAAACCGGGACAGCTAATGAAAAACTGTTTTTT. Its protein product is CAWRETGTANEKLFF.

The genes are TRBV7-9 and TRBJ2-7; tentatively, D is TRBD1 (6 bases). The ends were cut back, 1 base at V and 0 bases at J, with 16 bases in the middle. This CDR3 comprises 17 residues. The germline CDR1 and CDR2 sequences are SEHNR and FQNEAQ (reference sequence). This CDR3 is CASSLGGGRGSSYEQYF. The CDR3 DNA reads as TGTGCCAGCAGCTTAGGTGGGGGCAGGGGAAGCTCCTACGAGCAGTACTTC.

The chain uses TRBV29-1 and TRBJ2-1; 7 bases line up with TRBD1. J lost 0 bases, V lost 5 bases, and 4 bases had no gene match. Germline loops: CDR1 SQVTM, CDR2 ANQGSEA. This CDR3 has 14 residues. The CDR3 bases are TGCAGCGTTCAACAGGGGAGCTCCTACAATGAGCAGTTCTTC. The encoded protein is CSVQQGSSYNEQFF.